Shown below are 23 T cell receptor beta chains from a single sample sequenced in a study of cytotoxic CD8 clonotypes in ibrutinib-treated CLL. Here immunoSEQ multiplex PCR was the method, and the copy in TCRdb shows in-frame clones only, minus some. The table records roughly 190,000 clones, about two thirds of them present only once. The sample in question was PBMCs, obtained after 24 months of ibrutinib treatment. These receptors all stem from a human donor with chronic lymphocytic leukemia.

This clone is a singleton in its sample. The chain is built from TRBV2 and TRBJ2-7, with D unclear. This CDR3 has 14 residues. V lost 7 bases to trimming and J lost 3 bases, with 16 bases between them. CDR1 and CDR2 from the germline V gene are SNHLY and FYNNEI. CDR3 sequence reads: CASTPTESIYEQYF. The CDR3 DNA is TGTGCCAGCACCCCCACTGAAAGCATCTACGAGCAGTACTTC. Looking up the rest from reference TRBV2 and TRBJ2-7 gives the full variable domain: EPEVTQTPSHQVTQMGQEVILRCVPISNHLYFYWYRQILGQKVEFLVSFYNNEISEKSEIFDDQFSVERPDGSNFTLKIRSTKLEDSAMYFCASTPTESIYEQYFGPGTRLTVT.

This clone was detected once. The V gene is TRBV28, the J gene TRBJ2-1, with 7 bases matching TRBD2. The CDR3 totals 16 residues. V gave up 5 bases and J gave up 4 bases; unmatched junction bases: 11. Germline V CDR1 and CDR2: MDHEN, SYDVKM. CDR3 loop: CASSPGGSFGYNEQFF. CDR3 DNA: TGTGCCAGCAGTCCCGGCGGGAGTTTCGGATACAATGAGCAGTTCTTC.

V is TRBV7-8 and J is TRBJ2-2; possibly TRBD1 for D (6 bases). Germline V gives CDR1 SGHVS, CDR2 FQNEAQ. The CDR3 sequence is 16 residues long. Deletions cut 2 bases from V and 5 bases from J, with 15 bases between. CDR3 residues: CASSLREGTSTGELFF. As DNA, the CDR3 is TGTGCCAGCAGCTTAAGGGAAGGGACAAGTACCGGGGAGCTGTTTTTT.

The rearrangement uses TRBV18 and TRBJ2-7, with 8 nucleotides matching TRBD2. The V and J ends lost 1 base and 3 bases, in that order; junction bases with no gene match: 2. The CDR3 extends over 14 amino acids. CDR1 is KGHSH, CDR2 LQKENI, per germline. CDR3 in amino acids: CASSPQRERYEQYF. CDR3 DNA sequence: TGTGCCAGCTCACCACAGCGGGAGCGCTACGAGCAGTACTTC.

The rearrangement links TRBV30 to TRBJ1-2, with 9 positions matching TRBD1. V lost 1 base, J lost 5 bases, and 8 bases stayed unmatched. Germline V CDR1 and CDR2: GTSNPN, SVGIG (reference sequence). This CDR3 spans 15 amino acids. CDR3 loop: CAWSALTGGFYGYTF. In DNA form, the CDR3 reads TGTGCCTGGAGTGCCCTGACAGGGGGGTTTTATGGCTACACCTTC.

The gene calls are TRBV2 and TRBJ2-1; D is possibly TRBD1 or TRBD2 (5 bases each). Germline V gene data show CDR1 as SNHLY and CDR2 as FYNNEI. V lost 2 bases to trimming and J lost 4 bases, with 12 bases between them. The CDR3 has 15 amino acids. The CDR3 DNA follows: TGTGCCAGCAGTGAATGGGGGATGGAATACAATGAGCAGTTCTTC. It yields the protein CASSEWGMEYNEQFF. Drawing the rest from reference TRBV2 and TRBJ2-1, the complete variable domain is EPEVTQTPSHQVTQMGQEVILRCVPISNHLYFYWYRQILGQKVEFLVSFYNNEISEKSEIFDDQFSVERPDGSNFTLKIRSTKLEDSAMYFCASSEWGMEYNEQFFGPGTRLTVL.

This chain connects TRBV6-5 to TRBJ2-7, with unresolved D. CDR3 length: 14 residues. Germline V CDR1 and CDR2: MNHEY, SVGAGI. Trimming removed 5 bases at V and 0 bases at J, with 11 bases between. In DNA form, the CDR3 reads TGTGCCAGCAGTCCGCAGGTGATCTCCTACGAGCAGTACTTC. It translates to CASSPQVISYEQYF.

The rearrangement uses TRBV2 and TRBJ2-1; a possible D gene is TRBD2 (6 bases). Trimming shortened V by 6 bases and J by 7 bases, and 16 bases separated the two germline ends. Germline V gives CDR1 SNHLY, CDR2 FYNNEI. CDR3 length: 14 amino acids. CDR3 sequence reads: CASRGVEGSNEQFF. The CDR3, as DNA: TGTGCCAGCAGGGGGGTGGAGGGGTCAAATGAGCAGTTCTTC.

The genes are TRBV18 and TRBJ1-2; 9 bases map to TRBD1. The CDR3 sequence is 15 residues long. Germline lookup yields CDR1 KGHSH and CDR2 LQKENI. V shed 2 bases, J shed 2 bases, and the junction held 3 bases outside the gene matches. The CDR3 loop is CASSPAGQGNYGYTF. The CDR3 DNA is TGTGCCAGCTCACCAGCGGGACAGGGAAACTATGGCTACACCTTC. Looking up the rest from reference TRBV18 and TRBJ1-2 gives the full variable domain: NAGVMQNPRHLVRRRGQEARLRCSPMKGHSHVYWYRQLPEEGLKFMVYLQKENIIDESGMPKERFSAEFPKEGPSILRIQQVVRGDSAAYFCASSPAGQGNYGYTFGSGTRLTVV.

The genes are TRBV18 and TRBJ1-3; tentative D call: TRBD1 (6 bases). CDR1 and CDR2 from the germline V gene are KGHSH and LQKENI. This CDR3 region has 16 residues. V was pared by 2 bases and J by 0 bases, with 11 bases between. The CDR3 nucleotides are TGTGCCAGCTCACCATCAGGGGTATTCTCTGGAAACACCATATATTTT. Translation: CASSPSGVFSGNTIYF.

This chain uses TRBV4-3 with TRBJ1-2; no definite D call. The CDR3 is made up of 15 amino acids. Trimming left V 0 bases short and J 4 bases short, with 12 bases between. The germline V gene has CDR1 LGHNA and CDR2 YSLEER. The CDR3 spells CASSQDLYTTYGYTF. CDR3 in DNA: TGCGCCAGCAGCCAAGATTTGTACACGACCTATGGCTACACCTTC.

This sequence joins TRBV18 and TRBJ2-5; D remains unclear. V lost 3 bases and J lost 4, with 9 bases in between. This CDR3 is 13 amino acids long. Germline V gives CDR1 KGHSH, CDR2 LQKENI. The CDR3 bases are TGTGCCAGCTCACCGTCGATTGGAGAGACCCAGTACTTC. It yields the protein CASSPSIGETQYF.

The chain carries TRBV28 and TRBJ1-5, with TRBD1 as a possible D gene (5 bases). The CDR3 is made up of 17 amino acids. V was pared by 3 bases and J by 3 bases, with 18 bases between. Germline V CDR1 and CDR2: MDHEN, SYDVKM. The CDR3, as DNA: TGTGCCAGCAGTTTCCCCCCAGGGCTAACTGACAATCAGCCCCAGCATTTT. Translation: CASSFPPGLTDNQPQHF.

This clone was recorded a few times. V gene TRBV12-5 combines with J gene TRBJ2-1; D is ambiguous. CDR1 is LGHNT and CDR2 is FRNRAP in the germline V gene. The CDR3 loop spans 11 amino acids. Trimming shortened V by 6 bases and J by 4 bases, and 4 bases separated the two germline ends. The CDR3 spells CASGEYNEQFF. For the CDR3, the DNA is TGTGCTAGTGGAGAGTACAATGAGCAGTTCTTC.

The rearrangement uses TRBV18 and TRBJ2-6; D is possibly TRBD1 (6 bases). The CDR3 runs to 18 residues. V lost 1 base and J lost 0, with 13 bases in between. Germline V gene data show CDR1 as KGHSH and CDR2 as LQKENI. This CDR3 reads CASSPRRTEHSGANVLTF. The CDR3 nucleotides read TGTGCCAGCTCACCACGAAGGACAGAACACTCTGGGGCCAACGTCCTGACTTTC.

The chain joins TRBV6-5 to TRBJ1-2; TRBD1 aligns across 8 bases. The V gene's germline CDR1 is MNHEY and CDR2 SVGAGI. V was clipped by 5 bases and J by 10 bases; unmatched bases: 9. The CDR3 length is 13 residues. The CDR3 sequence: CASSKTGVGFYTF. The CDR3 DNA follows: TGTGCCAGCAGTAAGACAGGGGTAGGGTTCTACACCTTC.

A single count supports this clone. CDR3 sequence: CATSRDFGTSGRGIYEQYF. CDR3 DNA: TGTGCCACCAGCAGAGATTTTGGGACTAGCGGGAGGGGGATCTACGAGCAGTACTTC. This chain joins TRBV15 and TRBJ2-7, with TRBD2 matching over 16 bases. The trim removed 0 bases at V and 3 bases at J, leaving 8 bases unmatched. CDR1 is LNHNV, CDR2 YYDKDF, per germline (reference sequence). CDR3 length: 19 residues.

The V gene is TRBV9, the J gene TRBJ1-3; no clear D gene. V was pared by 1 base and J by 4 bases, with 12 bases between. Germline CDR1 and CDR2: SGDLS and YYNGEE. The length of the CDR3 is 15 residues. This CDR3 is CASSVSWMWGNTIYF. The CDR3 coding sequence is TGTGCCAGCAGCGTATCCTGGATGTGGGGAAACACCATATATTTT.

The chain joins TRBV15 to TRBJ1-5; 7 bases fit TRBD1. This CDR3 spans 14 amino acids. Germline loops: CDR1 LNHNV, CDR2 YYDKDF (reference sequence). V shed 6 bases, J shed 4 bases, and the junction held 6 bases outside the gene matches. CDR3 bases: TGTGCCACCAGAACGACAGGGTCTAATCAGCCCCAGCATTTT. It specifies CATRTTGSNQPQHF.

V and J are TRBV7-8 and TRBJ2-3, with TRBD2 identical over 10 bases. This CDR3 has 15 amino acids. The ends lost 5 bases at V and 3 bases at J; junction bases unmatched: 5. CDR1 and CDR2 from the germline V gene are SGHVS and FQNEAQ. CDR3 amino acids: CASSGQLAGTDTQYF. CDR3 nucleotide sequence: TGTGCCAGCAGCGGACAACTAGCGGGGACAGATACGCAGTATTTT.

This clone was observed a single time. The chain has TRBV5-4 and TRBJ2-3; D is possibly TRBD1 (5 bases). Germline V gene sequence: CDR1 SGHNT, CDR2 YYREEE (reference sequence). CDR3 length equals 14 residues. V shed 5 bases and J shed 0 bases, with 10 bases lying between them. The chain's CDR3 is CASSRQTSTDTQYF. DNA for the CDR3: TGTGCCAGCAGTCGACAGACTAGCACAGATACGCAGTATTTT. Based on the CDR3 plus reference TRBV5-4 and TRBJ2-3, the full variable domain is ETGVTQSPTHLIKTRGQQVTLRCSSQSGHNTVSWYQQALGQGPQFIFQYYREEENGRGNFPPRFSGLQFPNYSSELNVNALELDDSALYLCASSRQTSTDTQYFGPGTRLTVL.

The J gene is TRBJ2-7, the V gene TRBV6-6, with 10 bases fitting TRBD1. The CDR3 extends over 15 amino acids. V gave up 2 bases and J gave up 6 bases; unmatched junction bases: 7. CDR1 is MNHNY and CDR2 is SVGAGI in the germline V gene (reference sequence). CDR3 DNA sequence: TGTGCCAGCAGTTACGCGTGGGACAGGGGTGGCGAGCAGTACTTC. Protein: CASSYAWDRGGEQYF.

The J gene is TRBJ2-3, the V gene TRBV4-3, with D perhaps assigned TRBD1 or TRBD2 (6 bases each). In germline, CDR1 is LGHNA, CDR2 YSLEER. V lost 0 bases, J lost 6 bases, and 16 bases lay in between. The length of the CDR3 is 16 residues. In nucleotides, the CDR3 is TGCGCCAGCAGCCAAGATGGTAGTTGGGGGGCCGATACGCAGTATTTT. Protein product: CASSQDGSWGADTQYF.